The clone carrying this T cell receptor (beta chain) appeared a few times. Its target is not known. The data stem from a study of early T cells in non-severe SARS-CoV-2 infection. Across the whole study: The chains were unpaired, and the sequenced material was bulk RNA from unsorted whole blood. Regarding the study as a whole: Clonotype matching in VDJdb favored anti-spike CD8 responses and did not capture private and CD4 specificities.

V gave up 4 bases and J gave up 1 base, with 17 bases separating them. This CDR3 spans 17 amino acids. The germline CDR1 and CDR2 sequences are MGHRA and YSYEKL. Each CDR3 protein is one row after TCRdb ran MiXCR on the 5' RACE reads. The sample yields about 89,000 distinct CDR3 sequences, 14% to 15% seen once. This receptor was obtained from an adult who was a healthcare worker with PCR-confirmed SARS-CoV-2 infection or an uninfected control (not recorded which). This chain connects TRBV4-1 to TRBJ1-5; D possibly corresponds to TRBD1 (5 bases). Sequences were obtained from whole blood. The CDR3 is CASSPANNAGSNQPQHF. CDR3 nucleotides: TGCGCCAGCAGCCCTGCGAACAATGCAGGGAGCAATCAGCCCCAGCATTTT.